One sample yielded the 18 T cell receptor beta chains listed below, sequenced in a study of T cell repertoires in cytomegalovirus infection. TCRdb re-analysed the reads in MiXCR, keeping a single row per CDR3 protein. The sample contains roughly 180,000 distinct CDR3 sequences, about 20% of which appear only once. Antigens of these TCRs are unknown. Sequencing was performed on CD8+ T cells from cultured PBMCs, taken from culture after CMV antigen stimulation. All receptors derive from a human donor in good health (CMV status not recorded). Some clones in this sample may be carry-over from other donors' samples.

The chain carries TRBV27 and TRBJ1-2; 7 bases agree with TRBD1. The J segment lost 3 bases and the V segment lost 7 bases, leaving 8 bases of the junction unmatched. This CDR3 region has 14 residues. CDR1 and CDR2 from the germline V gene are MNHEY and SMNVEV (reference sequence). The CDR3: CASKTGQAYYGYTF. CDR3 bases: TGTGCCAGCAAGACAGGACAGGCTTACTATGGCTACACCTTC.

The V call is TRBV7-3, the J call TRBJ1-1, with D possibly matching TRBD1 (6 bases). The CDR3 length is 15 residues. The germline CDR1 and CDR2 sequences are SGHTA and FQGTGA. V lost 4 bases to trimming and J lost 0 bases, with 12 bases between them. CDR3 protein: CASSSLDRLNTEAFF. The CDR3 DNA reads TGTGCCAGCAGCTCCCTAGACAGGCTGAACACTGAAGCTTTCTTT. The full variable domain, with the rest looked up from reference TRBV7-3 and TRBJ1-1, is GAGVSQTPSNKVTEKGKYVELRCDPISGHTALYWYRQSLGQGPEFLIYFQGTGAADDSGLPNDRFFAVRPEGSVSTLKIQRTERGDSAVYLCASSSLDRLNTEAFFGQGTRLTVV.

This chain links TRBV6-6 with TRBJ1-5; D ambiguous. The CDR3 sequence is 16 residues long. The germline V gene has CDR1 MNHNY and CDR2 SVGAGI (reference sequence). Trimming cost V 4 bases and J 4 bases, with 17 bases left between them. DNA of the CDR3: TGTGCCAGCAGTTTAGGAGTCGACGCCGCAAATCAGCCCCAGCATTTT. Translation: CASSLGVDAANQPQHF.

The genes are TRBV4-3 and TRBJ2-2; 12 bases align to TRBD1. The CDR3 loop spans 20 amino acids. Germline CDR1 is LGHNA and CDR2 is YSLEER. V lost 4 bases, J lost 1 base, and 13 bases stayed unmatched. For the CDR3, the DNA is TGCGCCAGCAGCCTTCTCCCGCCGGGACAGGGGGCCGGGAACACCGGGGAGCTGTTTTTT. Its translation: CASSLLPPGQGAGNTGELFF.

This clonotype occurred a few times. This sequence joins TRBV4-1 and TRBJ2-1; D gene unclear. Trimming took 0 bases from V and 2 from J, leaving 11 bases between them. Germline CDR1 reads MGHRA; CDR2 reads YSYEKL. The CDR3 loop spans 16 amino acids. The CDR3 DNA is TGCGCCAGCAGCCAAGATGTCGTGGGAACCTACAATGAGCAGTTCTTC. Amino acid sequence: CASSQDVVGTYNEQFF.

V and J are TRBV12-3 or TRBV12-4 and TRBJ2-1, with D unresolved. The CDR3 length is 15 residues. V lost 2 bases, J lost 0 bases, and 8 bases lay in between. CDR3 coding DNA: TGTGCCAGCAGTTTATATAAAAGCTCCTACAATGAGCAGTTCTTC. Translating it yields CASSLYKSSYNEQFF.

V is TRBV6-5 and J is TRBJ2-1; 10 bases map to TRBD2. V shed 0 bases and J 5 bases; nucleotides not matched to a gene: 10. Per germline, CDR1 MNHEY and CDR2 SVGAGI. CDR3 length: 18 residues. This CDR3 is CASSYSGLAGVLHNEQFF. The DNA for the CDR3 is TGTGCCAGCAGTTACTCGGGGCTAGCGGGGGTTTTACACAATGAGCAGTTCTTC.

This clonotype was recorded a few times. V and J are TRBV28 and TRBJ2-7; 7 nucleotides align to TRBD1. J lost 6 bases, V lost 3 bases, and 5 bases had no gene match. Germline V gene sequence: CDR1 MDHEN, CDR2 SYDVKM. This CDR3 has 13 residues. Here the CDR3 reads CASSFPGTVEQYF. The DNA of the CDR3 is TGTGCCAGCAGTTTCCCAGGGACAGTCGAGCAGTACTTC. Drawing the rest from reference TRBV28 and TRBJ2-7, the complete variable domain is DVKVTQSSRYLVKRTGEKVFLECVQDMDHENMFWYRQDPGLGLRLIYFSYDVKMKEKGDIPEGYSVSREKKERFSLILESASTNQTSMYLCASSFPGTVEQYFGPGTRLTVT.

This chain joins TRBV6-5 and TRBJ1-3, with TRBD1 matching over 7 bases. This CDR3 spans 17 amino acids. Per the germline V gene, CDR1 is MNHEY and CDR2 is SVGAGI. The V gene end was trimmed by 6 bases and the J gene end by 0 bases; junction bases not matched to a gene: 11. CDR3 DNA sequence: TGTGCCAGCAGGATGGGACAGACACTCAGCTCTGGAAACACCATATATTTT. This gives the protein CASRMGQTLSSGNTIYF.

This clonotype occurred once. The CDR3 sequence: CASSQEGGLGTGELFF. DNA of the CDR3: TGCGCCAGCAGCCAAGAGGGAGGACTGGGCACCGGGGAGCTGTTTTTT. The chain uses TRBV4-1 and TRBJ2-2; tentative D call: TRBD2 (6 bases). Looked up from germline, CDR1 is MGHRA and CDR2 is YSYEKL. The CDR3 extends over 16 amino acids. Trimming stripped 0 bases from V and 4 bases from J, with 12 bases between.

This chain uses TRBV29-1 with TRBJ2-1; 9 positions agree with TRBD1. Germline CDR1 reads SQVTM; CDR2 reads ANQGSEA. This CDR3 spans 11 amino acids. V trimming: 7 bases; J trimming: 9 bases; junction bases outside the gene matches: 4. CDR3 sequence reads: CSAQGAGEQFF. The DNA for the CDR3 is TGCAGCGCACAGGGGGCAGGTGAGCAGTTCTTC.

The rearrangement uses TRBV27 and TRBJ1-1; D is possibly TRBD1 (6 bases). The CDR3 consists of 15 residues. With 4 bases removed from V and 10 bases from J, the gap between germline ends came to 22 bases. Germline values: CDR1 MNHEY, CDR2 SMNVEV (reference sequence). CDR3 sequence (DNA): TGTGCCAGCAGTTCCACGGGCCAGGGGCCCCTTGGAGCTTTCTTT. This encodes CASSSTGQGPLGAFF.

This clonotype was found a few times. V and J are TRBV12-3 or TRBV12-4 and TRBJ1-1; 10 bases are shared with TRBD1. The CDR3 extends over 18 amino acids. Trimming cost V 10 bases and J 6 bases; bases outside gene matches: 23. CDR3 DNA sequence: TGTGCCACCCCAGTGCCCGGACAGGGGGATAACCCTAAGGCTGAAGCTTTCTTT. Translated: CATPVPGQGDNPKAEAFF.

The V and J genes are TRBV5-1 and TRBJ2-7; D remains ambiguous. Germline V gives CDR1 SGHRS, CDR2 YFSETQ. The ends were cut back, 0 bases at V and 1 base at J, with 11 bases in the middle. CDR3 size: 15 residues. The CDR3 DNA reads TGCGCCAGCAGCTTGGACGCAGGTTCGTCCTACGAGCAGTACTTC. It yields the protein CASSLDAGSSYEQYF.

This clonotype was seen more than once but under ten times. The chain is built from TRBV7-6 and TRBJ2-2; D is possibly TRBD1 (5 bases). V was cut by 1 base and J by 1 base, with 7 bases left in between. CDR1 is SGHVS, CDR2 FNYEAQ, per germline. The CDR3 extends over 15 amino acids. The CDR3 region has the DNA TGTGCCAGCAGCTTAGAAGGGGAGAACACCGGGGAGCTGTTTTTT. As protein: CASSLEGENTGELFF. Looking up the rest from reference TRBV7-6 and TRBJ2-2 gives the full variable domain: GAGVSQSPRYKVTKRGQDVALRCDPISGHVSLYWYRQALGQGPEFLTYFNYEAQQDKSGLPNDRFSAERPEGSISTLTIQRTEQRDSAMYRCASSLEGENTGELFFGEGSRLTVL.

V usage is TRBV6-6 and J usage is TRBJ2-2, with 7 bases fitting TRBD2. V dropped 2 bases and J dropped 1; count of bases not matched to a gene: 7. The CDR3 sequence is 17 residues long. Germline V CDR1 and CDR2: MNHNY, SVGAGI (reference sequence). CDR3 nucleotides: TGTGCCAGCAGTTACCTCGTCCCTAGCGGGAACACCGGGGAGCTGTTTTTT. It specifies CASSYLVPSGNTGELFF.

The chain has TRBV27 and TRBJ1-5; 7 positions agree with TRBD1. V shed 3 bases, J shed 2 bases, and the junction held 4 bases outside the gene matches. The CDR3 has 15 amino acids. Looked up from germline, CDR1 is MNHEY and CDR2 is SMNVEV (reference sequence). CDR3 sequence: CASSLTGIRNQPQHF. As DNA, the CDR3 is TGTGCCAGCAGTTTGACAGGGATACGCAATCAGCCCCAGCATTTT.

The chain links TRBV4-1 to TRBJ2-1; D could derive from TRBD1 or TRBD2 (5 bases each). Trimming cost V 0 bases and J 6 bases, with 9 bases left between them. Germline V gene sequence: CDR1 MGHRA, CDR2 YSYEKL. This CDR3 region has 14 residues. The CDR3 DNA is TGCGCCAGCAGCCAAGATCGGGACCTCAATGAGCAGTTCTTC. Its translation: CASSQDRDLNEQFF.